The 5 T cell receptor beta chains presented below share a single source sample, sequenced in a study of HIV-infected patients and healthy controls. All unsorted peripheral T cells were captured because whole blood was used without fractionation. About 550 ng RNA was reverse transcribed with alpha and beta constant-region primers. Each of the alpha and beta chains got its own library through chain-specific third strand synthesis with indices. TCRdb re-called the 5' RACE reads with MiXCR, one entry per CDR3 protein. The table shows under 20,000 distinct CDR3 sequences, with 7% occurring only once. Sequencing was carried out using blood. The receptor set was obtained from an adult in good health.

This clonotype is medium-sized (0.01 to 0.1%) within its sample. The chain couples TRBV7-2 to TRBJ2-7, with 9 bases that match TRBD2. Germline V gene data show CDR1 as SGHTA and CDR2 as FQGNSA. This CDR3 spans 15 amino acids. V lost 5 bases to trimming and J lost 4 bases; unmatched junction nucleotides: 9. The CDR3 loop is CASSHVGGRDYEQYF. In DNA form, the CDR3 reads TGTGCCAGCAGCCATGTAGGCGGGAGGGATTACGAGCAGTACTTC.

This sequence joins TRBV9 and TRBJ2-5; 9 bases are shared with TRBD1. This CDR3 comprises 15 residues. The junction had 4 bases not matched to a gene; V was cut back by 2 bases and J by 2 bases. The germline V gene encodes CDR1 SGDLS and CDR2 YYNGEE. The CDR3 sequence is CASSVGDRAQETQYF. The CDR3 DNA follows: TGTGCCAGCAGCGTGGGGGACAGGGCTCAAGAGACCCAGTACTTC.

This clonotype is medium-sized (0.01 to 0.1%). The J gene is TRBJ2-3, the V gene TRBV11-2; D unresolved. CDR3 length: 14 amino acids. Germline V gives CDR1 SGHAT, CDR2 FQNNGV. Trimming left V 3 bases short and J 0 bases short, with 7 bases between. The CDR3 sequence is CASSFRSSTDTQYF. The CDR3 DNA reads TGTGCCAGCAGCTTCCGATCTAGCACAGATACGCAGTATTTT.

The sample holds many counts of this clonotype. The chain employs TRBV6-6 and TRBJ2-3; tentative D call: TRBD2 (5 bases). Germline assignment: CDR1 MNHNY and CDR2 SVGAGI (reference sequence). CDR3 length: 15 residues. V gave up 2 bases and J gave up 0 bases, with 9 bases separating them. For the CDR3, the DNA is TGTGCCAGCAGTTACCCGCCGGGGAGCACAGATACGCAGTATTTT. Translated, it gives CASSYPPGSTDTQYF.

This clonotype was detected many times. The chain employs TRBV29-1 and TRBJ2-1; D perhaps matches TRBD2 (6 bases). CDR3 length equals 16 residues. CDR1 is SQVTM, CDR2 ANQGSEA, per germline. The ends were cut back, 1 base at V and 10 bases at J, with 23 bases in the middle. CDR3: CSVEVPSGPPKGEQFF. As DNA, the CDR3 is TGCAGCGTTGAAGTCCCCAGCGGGCCACCCAAGGGGGAGCAGTTCTTC.